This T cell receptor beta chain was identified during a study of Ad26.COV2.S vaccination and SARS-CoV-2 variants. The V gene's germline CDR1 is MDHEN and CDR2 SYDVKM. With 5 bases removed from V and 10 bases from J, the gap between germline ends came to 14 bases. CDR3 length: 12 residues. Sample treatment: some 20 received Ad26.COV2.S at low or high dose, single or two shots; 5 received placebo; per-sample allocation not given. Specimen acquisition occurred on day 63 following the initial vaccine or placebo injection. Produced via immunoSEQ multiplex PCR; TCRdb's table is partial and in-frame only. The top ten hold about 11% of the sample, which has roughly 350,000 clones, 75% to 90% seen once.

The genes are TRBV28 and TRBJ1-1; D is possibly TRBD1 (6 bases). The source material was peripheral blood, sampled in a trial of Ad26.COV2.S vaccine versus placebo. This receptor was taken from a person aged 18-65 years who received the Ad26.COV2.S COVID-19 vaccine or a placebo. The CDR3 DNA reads TGTGCCAGCAGTCTTAACAGGGACGGAGCTTTCTTT. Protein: CASSLNRDGAFF.